Each of the 23 T cell receptor beta chains below was sequenced from the same sample in a study of T cell repertoires in cytomegalovirus infection. Which antigens these TCRs recognize remains unknown. TCRdb re-called the reads through MiXCR, storing one row per CDR3 protein. The table has some 500,000 distinct CDR3 sequences, roughly 42% seen once. This specimen consisted of cultured PBMCs, obtained from culture after CMV antigen stimulation. The receptors stem from a human donor in good health (CMV status not recorded). Some clones in this sample may be carry-over from other donors' samples.

This clonotype was counted a few times. The gene calls are TRBV30 and TRBJ2-1; D remains unclear. The germline V gene encodes CDR1 GTSNPN and CDR2 SVGIG (reference sequence). V was pared by 2 bases and J by 6 bases, with 20 bases between. The CDR3 covers 16 residues. CDR3 coding DNA: TGTGCCTGGAGTAAGATTAGGCGGTCTGTCGGCAATGAGCAGTTCTTC. Translation gives CAWSKIRRSVGNEQFF.

The chain links TRBV10-3 to TRBJ2-5, with D perhaps TRBD2 (6 bases). CDR1 and CDR2 (germline): ENHRY, SYGVKD. V was shortened by 8 bases and J by 2 bases, with 18 bases between the two germline ends. The CDR3 extends over 15 amino acids. The CDR3 DNA reads as TGTGCCATCGGGGATCAGGCGGGAACACAAGAGACCCAGTACTTC. This sequence encodes CAIGDQAGTQETQYF.

CDR3 bases: TGCAGCGTTACGGGGGCTGGCGGGGAGCTGTTTTTT. Translated, it gives CSVTGAGGELFF. The J gene is TRBJ2-2, the V gene TRBV29-1, with D possibly called TRBD1 or TRBD2 (6 bases each). CDR1 and CDR2 from the germline V gene are SQVTM and ANQGSEA. CDR3 length: 12 residues. The ends were cut back, 5 bases at V and 7 bases at J, with 11 bases in the middle.

In this sample, this clonotype turned up once. The rearrangement joins TRBV6-6 to TRBJ1-2; a weak D match, TRBD1 (5 bases). Germline CDR1 and CDR2: MNHNY and SVGAGI (reference sequence). This CDR3 region has 14 residues. V was clipped by 4 bases and J by 5 bases, with 14 bases between them. CDR3 region: CASSSGDGKYGYTF. In nucleotides, the CDR3 is TGTGCCAGCAGTTCCGGGGACGGTAAATATGGCTACACCTTC.

The chain has TRBV27 and TRBJ2-1; 11 bases match TRBD2. This CDR3 region has 15 residues. Germline lookup yields CDR1 MNHEY and CDR2 SMNVEV (reference sequence). The ends lost 5 bases at V and 5 bases at J; junction bases unmatched: 5. CDR3 loop: CASSKLAGVNNEQFF. The CDR3 DNA reads TGTGCCAGCAGTAAACTAGCGGGGGTTAACAATGAGCAGTTCTTC.

The gene calls are TRBV6-1 and TRBJ1-5; D gene unclear. Germline-derived CDR1 and CDR2 are MNHNS and SASEGT. The CDR3 is made up of 14 amino acids. With 3 bases removed from V and 9 bases from J, the gap between germline ends came to 15 bases. Here the CDR3 reads CASSDSAPGRPQHF. The CDR3 DNA follows: TGTGCCAGCAGTGACTCCGCCCCGGGTCGGCCCCAGCATTTT.

Here the CDR3 DNA reads TGTGCCAGCAGCCAAGAGCACAGACAAAATTCACCCCTCCACTTT. Its translation: CASSQEHRQNSPLHF. The chain is built from TRBV4-2 and TRBJ1-6; no firm D call. Trimming removed 0 bases from V and 7 bases from J, with 10 bases in between. Germline values: CDR1 LGHNA, CDR2 YNFKEQ. The CDR3 totals 15 residues.

J is TRBJ2-1 and V is TRBV12-3 or TRBV12-4, with 8 positions matching TRBD2. The ends lost 3 bases at V and 8 bases at J; junction bases unmatched: 12. The CDR3 extends over 16 amino acids. DNA of the CDR3: TGTGCCAGCAGTTTGGTCCGGGACCCAGCGGGAGATGAGCAGTTCTTC. Amino acids: CASSLVRDPAGDEQFF.

Ten or more counts support this clonotype. The chain carries TRBV11-2 and TRBJ2-1; D perhaps matches TRBD1 (7 bases). Trimming took off 3 bases at V and 5 bases at J, with 11 bases between the two ends. The CDR3 covers 14 residues. Germline-derived CDR1 and CDR2 are SGHAT and FQNNGV. CDR3 sequence: CASSFAGQNNEQFF. The CDR3 DNA is TGTGCCAGCAGCTTTGCGGGACAGAACAATGAGCAGTTCTTC.

This chain joins TRBV11-3 and TRBJ1-1; no clear D. The germline V gene encodes CDR1 SGHNT and CDR2 YENEEA. The CDR3 contains 13 residues. V was trimmed by 2 bases and J by 4 bases, leaving 8 bases between them. Here the CDR3 reads CASSLLATTEAFF. The CDR3 nucleotides are TGTGCCAGCAGCTTACTGGCCACCACTGAAGCTTTCTTT.

This chain links TRBV7-2 with TRBJ2-5; D unclear. This CDR3 has 15 residues. The germline CDR1 and CDR2 sequences are SGHTA and FQGNSA. The V end lost 3 bases, the J end lost 2 bases, and 13 bases lay between the germline ends. CDR3 DNA sequence: TGTGCCAGCAGCTTTTATGTCGGTACACAAGAGACCCAGTACTTC. Amino acids: CASSFYVGTQETQYF.

There are a few counts of this clonotype. This chain connects TRBV7-2 to TRBJ2-1, with 9 bases aligning to TRBD1. This CDR3 contains 14 residues. The V gene end was trimmed by 8 bases and the J gene end by 7 bases; junction bases not matched to a gene: 9. Germline values: CDR1 SGHTA, CDR2 FQGNSA. The CDR3 protein is CASGRGQGANEQFF. The CDR3 DNA is TGTGCCAGCGGGCGGGGACAGGGAGCAAATGAGCAGTTCTTC.

This clonotype was counted ten times or more. This rearrangement joins TRBV7-2 to TRBJ2-1; 7 nucleotides agree with TRBD1. Per germline, CDR1 SGHTA and CDR2 FQGNSA. The V gene end was trimmed by 1 base and the J gene end by 1 base; junction bases not matched to a gene: 16. This CDR3 comprises 20 residues. DNA of the CDR3: TGTGCCAGCAGCTTAGGGCCCCCCGCGACAGGGCCCCCTTCCTACAATGAGCAGTTCTTC. It yields the protein CASSLGPPATGPPSYNEQFF.

This clonotype came up a few times. V is TRBV5-6 and J is TRBJ1-1; 8 bases align to TRBD1. Germline trimming cut 4 bases from V and 1 base from J; bases unmatched to any gene: 6. The CDR3 has 15 residues. Germline assignment: CDR1 SGHDT and CDR2 YYEEEE. The CDR3, as DNA: TGTGCCAGCAGCCCTGGAGGACAGGGGAACACTGAAGCTTTCTTT. Translating it yields CASSPGGQGNTEAFF. Full variable domain (missing parts from reference TRBV5-6 and TRBJ1-1): DAGVTQSPTHLIKTRGQQVTLRCSPKSGHDTVSWYQQALGQGPQFIFQYYEEEERQRGNFPDRFSGHQFPNYSSELNVNALLLGDSALYLCASSPGGQGNTEAFFGQGTRLTVV.

The sample holds many counts of this clonotype. The chain links TRBV11-2 to TRBJ1-1; possible D gene TRBD1, 6 bases. The CDR3 length is 17 residues. Trimming left V 2 bases short and J 8 bases short, with 24 bases between. Germline CDR1 is SGHAT and CDR2 is FQNNGV. The CDR3 here is CASSLWGRGGGAIEAFF. Here the CDR3 DNA reads TGTGCCAGCAGCTTATGGGGGAGAGGGGGGGGCGCGATAGAAGCTTTCTTT.

The table lists this clonotype with a few counts. CDR3 sequence reads: CASSWQGDDEQFF. The DNA for the CDR3 is TGTGCCAGCAGTTGGCAGGGGGACGATGAGCAGTTCTTC. The chain joins TRBV12-3 or TRBV12-4 to TRBJ2-1; 7 bases are a match to TRBD1. The CDR3 contains 13 residues. Trimming at V came to 4 bases and at J to 8 bases, leaving 5 bases not matched to a gene.

The chain has TRBV15 and TRBJ2-5; TRBD2 matches at 10 bases. This CDR3 contains 16 residues. Germline CDR1 LNHNV, CDR2 YYDKDF (reference sequence). The V gene end was trimmed by 1 base and the J gene end by 2 bases; junction bases not matched to a gene: 4. In DNA, the CDR3 is TGTGCCACCAGCAGAGCTAGCGGGAGATGGCAAGAGACCCAGTACTTC. Translating it yields CATSRASGRWQETQYF.

The J gene is TRBJ1-1, the V gene TRBV4-1, with D perhaps TRBD1 (5 bases). Trimming took off 6 bases at V and 5 bases at J, with 19 bases between the two ends. Germline-derived CDR1 and CDR2 are MGHRA and YSYEKL. This CDR3 comprises 15 residues. The CDR3 DNA reads TGCGCCAGCAGGTTGGGGGGGGGATCGGAGACTGAAGCTTTCTTT. Translated, it gives CASRLGGGSETEAFF.

The rearrangement uses TRBV6-1 and TRBJ2-2; D gene uncertain. Trimming shortened V by 5 bases and J by 3 bases, and 7 bases separated the two germline ends. The V gene's germline CDR1 is MNHNS and CDR2 SASEGT. The CDR3 contains 13 residues. In DNA, the CDR3 is TGTGCCAGCAGTATGGAGTACACCGGGGAGCTGTTTTTT. This codes for CASSMEYTGELFF.

This rearrangement joins TRBV4-1 to TRBJ1-2; D gene unclear. This CDR3 spans 16 amino acids. The germline V gene has CDR1 MGHRA and CDR2 YSYEKL. Deletions cut 1 base from V and 6 bases from J, with 18 bases between. CDR3 loop: CASSQAGRTRTHGYTF. In nucleotides, the CDR3 is TGCGCCAGCAGCCAAGCAGGCCGTACGAGAACTCATGGCTACACCTTC.

The rearrangement uses TRBV14 and TRBJ2-5; D is uncertain. The germline CDR1 and CDR2 sequences are SGHDN and FVKESK. Trimming took 1 base from V and 5 from J, leaving 14 bases between them. The length of the CDR3 is 15 residues. CDR3 sequence (DNA): TGTGCCAGCAGCCAAGTAACCCACTCCCGGGAGACCCAGTACTTC. Protein product: CASSQVTHSRETQYF.

This sequence joins TRBV7-2 and TRBJ2-7; weak D call: TRBD1 (5 bases). Germline CDR1 is SGHTA and CDR2 is FQGNSA. Trimming removed 6 bases from V and 3 bases from J, with 15 bases in between. CDR3 length: 14 residues. CDR3 nucleotides: TGTGCCAGCAGAAACACAAGGGGTGGCTACGAGCAGTACTTC. Its translation: CASRNTRGGYEQYF.

The V call is TRBV7-2, the J call TRBJ2-4, with D uncertain. Trimming stripped 3 bases from V and 0 bases from J, with 12 bases between. Germline CDR1 and CDR2: SGHTA and FQGNSA. The CDR3 totals 16 residues. The CDR3 bases are TGTGCCAGCAGCTTTACTGCCATCCAAGCCAAAAACATTCAGTACTTC. As protein: CASSFTAIQAKNIQYF.